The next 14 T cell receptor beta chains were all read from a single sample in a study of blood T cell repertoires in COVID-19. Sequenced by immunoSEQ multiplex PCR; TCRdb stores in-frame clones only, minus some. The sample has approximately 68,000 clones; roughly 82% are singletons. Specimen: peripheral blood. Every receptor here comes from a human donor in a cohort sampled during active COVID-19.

The CDR3 region is CASSLTGGNSPLHF. In DNA, the CDR3 is TGCGCCAGCAGCTTGACAGGGGGCAATTCACCCCTCCACTTT. The V gene is TRBV4-1, the J gene TRBJ1-6; 10 positions agree with TRBD1. CDR1 and CDR2 from the germline V gene are MGHRA and YSYEKL. CDR3 size: 14 residues. V lost 5 bases and J lost 7; bases outside the gene matches: 2.

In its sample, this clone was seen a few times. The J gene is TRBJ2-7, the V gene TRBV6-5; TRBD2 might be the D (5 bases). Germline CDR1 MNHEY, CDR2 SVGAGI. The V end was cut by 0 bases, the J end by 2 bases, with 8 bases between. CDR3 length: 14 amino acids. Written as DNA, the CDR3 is TGTGCCAGCAGTTACTCACTAGGTCCCTACGAGCAGTACTTC. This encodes CASSYSLGPYEQYF.

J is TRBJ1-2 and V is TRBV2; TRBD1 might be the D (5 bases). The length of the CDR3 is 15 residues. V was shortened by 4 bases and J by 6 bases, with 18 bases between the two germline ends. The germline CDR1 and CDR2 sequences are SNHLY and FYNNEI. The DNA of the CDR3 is TGTGCCAGCAGTGTGTCAGGGTGGGGCGTGGATGGCTACACCTTC. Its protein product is CASSVSGWGVDGYTF.

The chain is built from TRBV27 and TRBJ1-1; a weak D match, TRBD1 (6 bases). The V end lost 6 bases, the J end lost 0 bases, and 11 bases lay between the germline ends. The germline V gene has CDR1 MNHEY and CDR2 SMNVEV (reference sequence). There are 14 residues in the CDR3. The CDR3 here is CASRPRGMNTEAFF. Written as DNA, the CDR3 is TGTGCCAGCAGGCCTAGGGGGATGAACACTGAAGCTTTCTTT.

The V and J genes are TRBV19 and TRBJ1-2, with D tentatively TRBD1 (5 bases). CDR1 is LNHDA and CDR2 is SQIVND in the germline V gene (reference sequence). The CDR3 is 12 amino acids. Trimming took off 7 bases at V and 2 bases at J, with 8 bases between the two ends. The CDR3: CASISGNYGYTF. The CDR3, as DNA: TGTGCCAGTATCTCAGGGAACTATGGCTACACCTTC.

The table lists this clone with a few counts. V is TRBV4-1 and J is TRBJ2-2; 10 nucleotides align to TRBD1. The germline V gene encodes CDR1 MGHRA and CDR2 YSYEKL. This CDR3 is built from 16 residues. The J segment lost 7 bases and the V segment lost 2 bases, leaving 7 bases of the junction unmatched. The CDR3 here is CASSQPDRGLGGELFF. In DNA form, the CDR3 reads TGCGCCAGCAGCCAACCGGACAGGGGGTTAGGCGGGGAGCTGTTTTTT.

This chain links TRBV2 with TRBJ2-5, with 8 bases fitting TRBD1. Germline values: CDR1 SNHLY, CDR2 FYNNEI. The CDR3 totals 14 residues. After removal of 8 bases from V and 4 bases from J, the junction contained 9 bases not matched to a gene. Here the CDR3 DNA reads TGTGCCAGCCGGGACAGGTTTTTGAGAGAGACCCAGTACTTC. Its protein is CASRDRFLRETQYF.

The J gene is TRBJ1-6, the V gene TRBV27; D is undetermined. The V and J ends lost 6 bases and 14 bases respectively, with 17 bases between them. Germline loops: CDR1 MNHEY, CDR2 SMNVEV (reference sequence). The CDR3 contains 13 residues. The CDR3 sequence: CASSSVGLRSLHF. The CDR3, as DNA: TGTGCCAGCAGCTCCGTGGGCCTGAGATCCCTCCACTTT.

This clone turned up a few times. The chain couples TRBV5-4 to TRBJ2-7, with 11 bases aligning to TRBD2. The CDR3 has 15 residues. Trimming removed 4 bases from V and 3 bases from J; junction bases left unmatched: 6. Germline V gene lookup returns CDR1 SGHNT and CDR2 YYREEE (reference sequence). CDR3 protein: CASSDSGGAFYEQYF. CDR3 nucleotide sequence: TGTGCCAGCAGCGATAGCGGGGGGGCTTTCTACGAGCAGTACTTC.

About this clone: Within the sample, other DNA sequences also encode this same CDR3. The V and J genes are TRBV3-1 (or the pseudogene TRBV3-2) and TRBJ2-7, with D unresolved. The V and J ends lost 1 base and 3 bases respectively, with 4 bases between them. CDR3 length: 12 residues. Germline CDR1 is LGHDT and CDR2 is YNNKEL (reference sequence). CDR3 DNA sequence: TGTGCCAGCAGCCAAGCGGGCTACGAGCAGTACTTC. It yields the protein CASSQAGYEQYF.

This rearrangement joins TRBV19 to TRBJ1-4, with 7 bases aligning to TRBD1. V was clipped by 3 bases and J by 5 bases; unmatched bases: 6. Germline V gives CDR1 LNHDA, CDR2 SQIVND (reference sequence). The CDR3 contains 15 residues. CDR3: CASSIFGQENEKLFF. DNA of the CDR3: TGTGCCAGTAGTATCTTTGGACAGGAGAATGAAAAACTGTTTTTT.

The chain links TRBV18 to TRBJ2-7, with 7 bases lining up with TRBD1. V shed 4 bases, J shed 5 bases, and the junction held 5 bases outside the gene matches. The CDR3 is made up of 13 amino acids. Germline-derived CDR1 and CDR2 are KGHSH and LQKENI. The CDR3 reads CASSLGTADEQYF. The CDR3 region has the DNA TGTGCCAGCTCACTAGGGACAGCTGACGAGCAGTACTTC.

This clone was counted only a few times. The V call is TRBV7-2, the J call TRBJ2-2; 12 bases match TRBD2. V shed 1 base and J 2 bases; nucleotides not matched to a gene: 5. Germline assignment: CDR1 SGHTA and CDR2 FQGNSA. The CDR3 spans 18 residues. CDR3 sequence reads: CASSLELAGGLNTGELFF. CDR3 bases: TGTGCCAGCAGCTTAGAACTAGCGGGGGGCCTCAACACCGGGGAGCTGTTTTTT.

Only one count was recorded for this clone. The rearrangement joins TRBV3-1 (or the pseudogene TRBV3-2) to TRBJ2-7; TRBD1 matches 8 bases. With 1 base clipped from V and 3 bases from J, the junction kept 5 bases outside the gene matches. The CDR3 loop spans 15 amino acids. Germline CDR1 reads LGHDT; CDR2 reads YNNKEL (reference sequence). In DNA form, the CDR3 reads TGTGCCAGCAGCCAAGGGGCAGGGGGCATCTACGAGCAGTACTTC. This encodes CASSQGAGGIYEQYF.